Listed here are 11 T cell receptor beta chains from one sample, sequenced in a study of response to subunit inactivated influenza vaccine. TCRdb recomputed calls from the RT-PCR reads with MiXCR, one row per CDR3 protein. The sample comprises 550,000 to 800,000 distinct CDR3 sequences, 14% of which are singletons, and around 7.3% rests with the top ten. The sequences come from PBMCs from blood, collected around 14 days before vaccination. The receptors shown here come from a man aged 45-65 years who received an inactivated influenza vaccine.

V usage is TRBV27 and J usage is TRBJ2-5; D may correspond to TRBD1 or TRBD2 (5 bases each). This CDR3 is built from 15 residues. V gave up 2 bases and J gave up 2 bases, with 12 bases separating them. Germline CDR1 is MNHEY and CDR2 is SMNVEV (reference sequence). The CDR3 loop reads CASSLSPGPQETQYF. The CDR3 coding sequence is TGTGCCAGCAGTTTAAGCCCGGGACCACAAGAGACCCAGTACTTC.

This clonotype appeared many times. The chain employs TRBV4-2 and TRBJ2-3; D uncertain. The CDR3 is 14 amino acids. Trimming removed 3 bases at V and 0 bases at J, with 7 bases between. In germline, CDR1 is LGHNA, CDR2 YNFKEQ. CDR3 region: CASSHRPSTDTQYF. As DNA, the CDR3 is TGTGCCAGCAGCCACAGGCCGAGCACAGATACGCAGTATTTT.

This clonotype was picked up many times. The J gene is TRBJ2-1, the V gene TRBV3-1, with 13 bases matching TRBD2. The CDR3 is 15 amino acids. V dropped 3 bases and J dropped 6; count of bases not matched to a gene: 2. Germline-derived CDR1 and CDR2 are LGHDT and YNNKEL (reference sequence). DNA of the CDR3: TGTGCCAGCAGCCAGGGACTAGCGGGATTCAATGAGCAGTTCTTC. Translating it yields CASSQGLAGFNEQFF.

The V gene is TRBV20-1, the J gene TRBJ1-1; the D gene is possibly TRBD1 (5 bases). The germline gives CDR1 DFQATT, CDR2 SNEGSKA (reference sequence). This CDR3 region has 15 residues. V was pared by 0 bases and J by 4 bases, with 15 bases between. The CDR3 loop is CSARDFGQGFTEAFF. The CDR3 DNA sequence: TGCAGTGCTAGAGATTTTGGGCAGGGTTTCACTGAAGCTTTCTTT.

This clonotype was counted a few times. The chain uses TRBV7-9 and TRBJ2-5, with 11 bases lining up with TRBD2. CDR1 is SEHNR, CDR2 FQNEAQ, per germline (reference sequence). This CDR3 is 16 amino acids long. Trimming removed 5 bases from V and 4 bases from J; junction bases left unmatched: 9. Here the CDR3 DNA reads TGTGCCAGCAGCAACCCACGGACTAGCGGGCGAGAGACCCAGTACTTC. It is translated as CASSNPRTSGRETQYF.

About this clonotype itself: At one end, the junction sequence differs from germline, possibly due to a read error. The chain combines TRBV18 with TRBJ1-2; D possibly corresponds to TRBD1 (5 bases). Per the germline V gene, CDR1 is KGHSH and CDR2 is LQKENI. The length of the CDR3 is 15 residues. CDR3 amino acids: CASSPPAQGVYGYAF. CDR3 coding DNA: TGTGCCAGCTCACCACCGGCCCAGGGTGTCTATGGCTACGCCTTC.

This clonotype occurred many times. The rearrangement links TRBV5-1 to TRBJ2-1, with no clear D. The CDR3 totals 16 residues. Trimming shortened V by 2 bases and J by 7 bases, and 19 bases separated the two germline ends. The germline CDR1 and CDR2 sequences are SGHRS and YFSETQ. This CDR3 is CASSFDQPSMGNEQFF. As DNA, the CDR3 is TGCGCCAGCAGCTTCGACCAACCAAGCATGGGGAATGAGCAGTTCTTC. Combining the CDR3 with reference TRBV5-1 and TRBJ2-1 gives the whole variable domain KAGVTQTPRYLIKTRGQQVTLSCSPISGHRSVSWYQQTPGQGLQFLFEYFSETQRNKGNFPGRFSGRQFSNSRSEMNVSTLELGDSALYLCASSFDQPSMGNEQFFGPGTRLTVL.

This clonotype occurred a few times. V and J are TRBV28 and TRBJ2-1; 7 bases align to TRBD2. This CDR3 has 16 amino acids. CDR1 is MDHEN and CDR2 is SYDVKM in the germline V gene. With V trimmed by 2 bases and J by 0 bases, 4 bases remained unmatched. The CDR3 coding sequence is TGTGCCAGCAGTTTAAAGAGCGGGATCTCCTACAATGAGCAGTTCTTC. Translation: CASSLKSGISYNEQFF.

The gene calls are TRBV12-3 or TRBV12-4 and TRBJ2-3; D remains ambiguous. The CDR3 loop spans 14 amino acids. Between the trimmed V and J ends, which lost 6 bases and 7 bases, there was a span of 17 bases. The CDR3: CASSPLPPGNTQYF. DNA for the CDR3: TGTGCCAGCAGCCCATTACCCCCCGGCAATACGCAGTATTTT.

This clonotype was counted a few times. The chain recombines TRBV12-3 or TRBV12-4 with TRBJ2-1; 14 nucleotides agree with TRBD2. J was trimmed by 9 bases and V by 3 bases; bases with no gene match: 4. The CDR3 has 15 amino acids. The CDR3: CASSFGLAGGGEQFF. The DNA of the CDR3 is TGTGCCAGCAGTTTCGGACTAGCGGGGGGAGGTGAGCAGTTCTTC.

This clonotype was observed a few times. This sequence joins TRBV4-2 and TRBJ1-1, with a possible D match to TRBD1 (5 bases). CDR1 and CDR2 (germline): LGHNA, YNFKEQ. V was pared by 0 bases and J by 1 base, with 9 bases between. The CDR3 covers 15 residues. As DNA, the CDR3 is TGTGCCAGCAGCCAAGATTTTGGGGGGAACACTGAAGCTTTCTTT. It translates to CASSQDFGGNTEAFF.